These 32 T cell receptor beta chains were all obtained from the same sample, sequenced in a study of graft-versus-host responses after intestinal transplantation. TCRdb keeps only in-frame clones here, not all; method: immunoSEQ multiplex PCR. The data show 40,000 or so clones, 85% to 95% seen once. Sequenced material: PBMCs, taken less than 750 days after intestinal transplantation. These TCRs come from a human patient who received an intestinal transplant, so some T cells may come from the graft donor.

This clone was observed a single time. The chain links TRBV10-2 to TRBJ2-7, with no clear D. The CDR3 is 13 residues long. Trimming took off 4 bases at V and 2 bases at J, with 9 bases between the two ends. Germline lookup yields CDR1 WSHSY and CDR2 SAAADI. The CDR3 DNA follows: TGCGCCAGCAGTGGGACCAGAACCTACGAGCAGTACTTC. Translating gives CASSGTRTYEQYF.

The rearrangement uses TRBV6-1 and TRBJ2-1, with D perhaps matching TRBD1 (6 bases). CDR1 and CDR2 from the germline V gene are MNHNS and SASEGT. V dropped 6 bases and J dropped 4 bases, with 10 bases sitting between them. The CDR3 loop spans 13 amino acids. The CDR3 reads CASRWGQYNEQFF. In DNA form, the CDR3 reads TGTGCCAGCAGATGGGGACAATACAATGAGCAGTTCTTC.

The gene calls are TRBV12-5 and TRBJ2-5; 11 nucleotides match TRBD1. The better agreement between TRBJ2-7 and the DNA end casts doubt on the J call. The length of the CDR3 is 14 residues. Looked up from germline, CDR1 is LGHNT and CDR2 is FRNRAP. In nucleotides, the CDR3 is TGTGCTAGTGGCCCCGGGACAGGGGGCTACGAGCAGTACTTC. Its protein product is CASGPGTGGYEQYF.

The rearrangement links TRBV18 to TRBJ2-2; the match to TRBD2 covers 7 bases. With 2 bases clipped from V and 7 bases from J, the junction kept 4 bases outside the gene matches. Looked up from germline, CDR1 is KGHSH and CDR2 is LQKENI. This CDR3 contains 14 residues. This CDR3 is CASSPREGNGELFF. CDR3 in DNA: TGTGCCAGCTCACCAAGGGAGGGGAACGGGGAGCTGTTTTTT.

This chain connects TRBV25-1 to TRBJ2-5, with D possibly matching TRBD2 (5 bases). Trimming removed 1 base from V and 1 base from J, with 7 bases in between. The CDR3 runs 14 residues. Looked up from germline, CDR1 is MGHDK and CDR2 is SYGVNS. DNA of the CDR3: TGTGCCAGCAGTGAATGGGAGACCCAAGAGACCCAGTACTTC. Translating gives CASSEWETQETQYF.

This sequence joins TRBV6-5 and TRBJ1-3; D is unresolved. CDR1 is MNHEY and CDR2 is SVGAGI in the germline V gene. V was trimmed by 6 bases and J by 0 bases, leaving 9 bases between them. The CDR3 consists of 14 residues. The CDR3 spells CASSFVFSGNTIYF. The CDR3 DNA sequence: TGTGCCAGCAGCTTTGTTTTCTCTGGAAACACCATATATTTT.

This chain connects TRBV19 to TRBJ2-2; 12 bases are a match to TRBD1. Trimming at V came to 7 bases and at J to 6 bases, leaving 9 bases not matched to a gene. Germline V gives CDR1 LNHDA, CDR2 SQIVND (reference sequence). This CDR3 comprises 16 residues. The CDR3 nucleotides are TGTGCCAGTAACCCGTGGGACAGGGGGCTTGCCGGGGAGCTGTTTTTT. Protein: CASNPWDRGLAGELFF.

V usage is TRBV6-6 and J usage is TRBJ2-7; 9 bases agree with TRBD1. The junction had 3 bases not matched to a gene; V was cut back by 5 bases and J by 1 base. Germline assignment: CDR1 MNHNY and CDR2 SVGAGI (reference sequence). This CDR3 has 14 residues. This chain's CDR3 is CASSTGGDSYEQYF. Here the CDR3 DNA reads TGTGCCAGCAGTACAGGGGGCGATTCCTACGAGCAGTACTTC.

This sequence joins TRBV4-1 and TRBJ2-1; the match to TRBD2 covers 10 bases. The V segment lost 0 bases and the J segment 9 bases; nucleotides outside the gene matches: 14. Germline CDR1 MGHRA, CDR2 YSYEKL. This CDR3 spans 18 amino acids. The CDR3 DNA follows: TGCGCCAGCAGCCAAGAGCGGCTAGCGGGAGACCGATCCACTGAGCAGTTCTTC. Amino acids: CASSQERLAGDRSTEQFF.

V is TRBV5-4 and J is TRBJ2-3, with 9 bases matching TRBD1. The V and J ends lost 4 bases and 4 bases, in that order; junction bases with no gene match: 7. From germline, CDR1 is SGHNT and CDR2 YYREEE (reference sequence). CDR3 length: 15 residues. The CDR3 bases are TGTGCCAGCAGCCTGGGGGACAGGGTCGCAGATACGCAGTATTTT. Residues: CASSLGDRVADTQYF.

This chain uses TRBV6-4 with TRBJ2-1, with TRBD2 matching 7 bases. V gave up 6 bases and J gave up 2 bases; unmatched junction bases: 19. CDR3 length equals 19 residues. Looked up from germline, CDR1 is MRHNA and CDR2 is SNTAGT. The CDR3 region is CASRGGTTKARATYNEQFF. The CDR3 DNA reads TGTGCCAGCAGAGGAGGGACTACTAAGGCTCGGGCCACCTACAATGAGCAGTTCTTC.

This clone was detected only once. The chain has TRBV6-5 and TRBJ2-7; D unclear. The V gene lost 4 bases and the J gene lost 5 bases, with 12 bases spanning the gap. The germline V gene has CDR1 MNHEY and CDR2 SVGAGI. CDR3 length: 13 residues. CDR3 loop: CASSLKEIDEQYF. The CDR3 DNA is TGTGCCAGCAGTTTAAAAGAAATCGACGAGCAGTACTTC.

This rearrangement joins TRBV6-4 to TRBJ1-1; D perhaps matches TRBD1 (5 bases). Germline V gene data show CDR1 as MRHNA and CDR2 as SNTAGT. V dropped 2 bases and J dropped 8 bases, with 12 bases sitting between them. This CDR3 comprises 13 residues. The CDR3, as DNA: TGTGCCAGCAGTGACAGGGGAGGGTCCGAAGCTTTCTTT. Protein product: CASSDRGGSEAFF.

J is TRBJ1-5 and V is TRBV18; perhaps TRBD1 as D (5 bases). The CDR3 sequence is 14 residues long. The germline V gene has CDR1 KGHSH and CDR2 LQKENI. Trimming left V 2 bases short and J 2 bases short, with 7 bases between. CDR3 residues: CASSPAQGNQPQHF. The CDR3 DNA is TGTGCCAGCTCACCAGCACAGGGCAATCAGCCCCAGCATTTT.

This sequence joins TRBV6-6 and TRBJ1-1; D unresolved. Trimming left V 3 bases short and J 1 base short, with 9 bases between. Germline V gene data show CDR1 as MNHNY and CDR2 as SVGAGI (reference sequence). CDR3 size: 14 residues. The CDR3 spells CASSYRGGNTEAFF. CDR3 DNA: TGTGCCAGCAGTTATAGAGGAGGGAACACTGAAGCTTTCTTT.

The chain employs TRBV9 and TRBJ2-1; D call uncertain. The CDR3 has 15 residues. V was clipped by 2 bases and J by 8 bases, with 17 bases between them. Germline CDR1 reads SGDLS; CDR2 reads YYNGEE. This chain's CDR3 is CASSVSLLQGDEQFF. Written as DNA, the CDR3 is TGTGCCAGCAGCGTTTCCCTTCTTCAAGGCGATGAGCAGTTCTTC.

This chain joins TRBV7-6 and TRBJ2-2, with TRBD2 as a possible D gene (6 bases). Germline V gene sequence: CDR1 SGHVS, CDR2 FNYEAQ. The CDR3 is 14 residues long. The ends were cut back, 7 bases at V and 2 bases at J, with 11 bases in the middle. The CDR3 region is CASIGEANTGELFF. CDR3 coding DNA: TGTGCCAGCATCGGGGAGGCCAACACCGGGGAGCTGTTTTTT.

CDR3 sequence: CASSLTQWADTQYF. In DNA form, the CDR3 reads TGTGCCAGCAGCTTAACGCAGTGGGCAGATACGCAGTATTTT. The chain combines TRBV7-3 with TRBJ2-3, with no clear D. Germline V gene sequence: CDR1 SGHTA, CDR2 FQGTGA. This CDR3 is 14 amino acids long. The ends were cut back, 0 bases at V and 4 bases at J, with 8 bases in the middle.

The V call is TRBV27, the J call TRBJ2-5, with D maybe TRBD2 (7 bases). CDR1 and CDR2 from the germline V gene are MNHEY and SMNVEV (reference sequence). V dropped 5 bases and J dropped 5 bases, with 12 bases sitting between them. The CDR3 has 13 amino acids. The CDR3 spells CASSRGAGETQYF. The CDR3 DNA is TGTGCCAGCAGTCGGGGGGCCGGGGAGACCCAGTACTTC.

The rearrangement links TRBV7-3 to TRBJ2-1; 11 positions match TRBD2. Germline loops: CDR1 SGHTA, CDR2 FQGTGA. V shed 5 bases and J 3 bases; nucleotides not matched to a gene: 3. The CDR3 extends over 15 amino acids. The CDR3 DNA reads as TGTGCCAGCAGCCTGGGACTAGCGGACTACAATGAGCAGTTCTTC. Translation gives CASSLGLADYNEQFF.

The V gene is TRBV27, the J gene TRBJ1-2, with 8 bases aligning to TRBD1. The CDR3 consists of 12 residues. CDR1 and CDR2 from the germline V gene are MNHEY and SMNVEV (reference sequence). Unmatched junction bases numbered 4, after V lost 5 bases and J lost 8 bases. The DNA for the CDR3 is TGTGCCAGCAGTCGGACAGGGAGCGGCTACACCTTC. It codes for CASSRTGSGYTF.

V and J are TRBV20-1 and TRBJ2-7; D perhaps matches TRBD1 (6 bases). The CDR3 consists of 11 residues. CDR1 DFQATT and CDR2 SNEGSKA come from the germline V gene (reference sequence). Trimming pared 5 bases from V and 6 bases from J, leaving 11 bases between. In DNA, the CDR3 is TGCAGTGCTTACGAGGGGGTCGAGCAGTACTTC. It yields the protein CSAYEGVEQYF.

The chain employs TRBV10-1 and TRBJ1-3; D might be TRBD1 (5 bases). Per the germline V gene, CDR1 is WNHNN and CDR2 is SYGVQD (reference sequence). V was cut by 10 bases and J by 1 base, with 11 bases left in between. The CDR3 covers 13 residues. CDR3 coding DNA: TGCGCCATCGGGGGGGATTCTGGAAACACCATATATTTT. Its protein is CAIGGDSGNTIYF.

Judged by abundance, this clone is medium-sized. The CDR3, as DNA: TGTGCCAGCAGCTTACCGACATACGGGGCTAGCGGGGATCAAGAGACCCAGTACTTC. Protein sequence: CASSLPTYGASGDQETQYF. The rearrangement links TRBV7-9 to TRBJ2-5; TRBD2 agrees at 9 bases. This CDR3 comprises 19 residues. Germline V CDR1 and CDR2: SEHNR, FQNEAQ (reference sequence). The junction had 15 bases not matched to a gene; V was cut back by 2 bases and J by 2 bases.

The sample holds one count of this clone. The rearrangement joins TRBV10-1 to TRBJ2-1, with 7 bases identical to TRBD2. Germline V gives CDR1 WNHNN, CDR2 SYGVQD (reference sequence). Losses at the gene ends were 11 bases for V and 4 bases for J; bases not matched to a gene: 14. CDR3 length equals 15 residues. The CDR3 protein is CAPLIPGLLYNEQFF. The DNA of the CDR3 is TGCGCCCCACTCATACCGGGACTACTATACAATGAGCAGTTCTTC.

The CDR3 reads CASSLFSGGTDTQYF. The CDR3 nucleotides read TGTGCCAGCAGCTTATTTTCAGGGGGCACAGATACGCAGTATTTT. This chain joins TRBV11-1 and TRBJ2-3; a weak D match, TRBD1 (6 bases). The CDR3 runs to 15 residues. V lost 2 bases and J 1 base, leaving 10 bases between the germline ends. Germline V gene sequence: CDR1 SGHAT, CDR2 FQDESV (reference sequence).

The chain combines TRBV2 with TRBJ2-3; TRBD2 aligns across 11 bases. Germline V gives CDR1 SNHLY, CDR2 FYNNEI. The CDR3 covers 13 residues. J was trimmed by 3 bases and V by 10 bases; bases with no gene match: 3. The CDR3 DNA reads TGTGCCACACTAGCGGGGGCTACAGATACGCAGTATTTT. The encoded protein is CATLAGATDTQYF.

CDR3 nucleotide sequence: TGTGCCAGCAGTGAAACTAGTGCCTACGAGCAGTACTTC. Its protein product is CASSETSAYEQYF. The rearrangement joins TRBV2 to TRBJ2-7, with D perhaps matching TRBD2 (5 bases). Germline CDR1 is SNHLY and CDR2 is FYNNEI. This CDR3 comprises 13 residues. Trimming left V 2 bases short and J 2 bases short, with 7 bases between.

V is TRBV6-5 and J is TRBJ2-7, with D perhaps TRBD1 (6 bases). Germline CDR1 is MNHEY and CDR2 is SVGAGI. The V end lost 5 bases, the J end lost 1 base, and 12 bases lay between the germline ends. CDR3 length: 14 residues. CDR3 DNA: TGTGCCAGCAGTACAGACAGGAGTTCCTACGAGCAGTACTTC. As protein: CASSTDRSSYEQYF.

The V call is TRBV6-1, the J call TRBJ1-4; D perhaps matches TRBD1 (5 bases). The CDR3 spans 11 residues. Germline values: CDR1 MNHNS, CDR2 SASEGT. Between the trimmed V and J ends, which lost 11 bases and 1 base, there was a span of 5 bases. In DNA form, the CDR3 reads TGTGCCGGGGGAACTAATGAAAAACTGTTTTTT. Translated: CAGGTNEKLFF.

The table lists this clone with a count of one. The gene calls are TRBV9 and TRBJ1-4; D gene unclear. Germline values: CDR1 SGDLS, CDR2 YYNGEE. The CDR3 extends over 16 amino acids. V was clipped by 0 bases and J by 0 bases, with 9 bases between them. The chain's CDR3 is CASSVGGPTTNEKLFF. CDR3 sequence (DNA): TGTGCCAGCAGCGTAGGAGGGCCGACAACTAATGAAAAACTGTTTTTT. Using reference TRBV9 and TRBJ1-4 for the parts outside the CDR3, the full variable domain is DSGVTQTPKHLITATGQRVTLRCSPRSGDLSVYWYQQSLDQGLQFLIQYYNGEERAKGNILERFSAQQFPDLHSELNLSSLELGDSALYFCASSVGGPTTNEKLFFGSGTQLSVL.

The CDR3 nucleotides are TGTGCCACCAAGGGGGGACAGGGGTGGAACTATGGCTACACCTTC. This sequence encodes CATKGGQGWNYGYTF. The chain joins TRBV6-5 to TRBJ1-2; 10 bases line up with TRBD1. CDR3 length equals 15 residues. The V gene's germline CDR1 is MNHEY and CDR2 SVGAGI. V lost 10 bases to trimming and J lost 2 bases; unmatched junction nucleotides: 10.